These 21 T cell receptor beta chains were sequenced from one sample in a study of OX40 agonist ivuxolimab in advanced cancers. The protocol was immunoSEQ multiplex PCR, while the TCRdb copy is restricted to in-frame clones and leaves out a portion. The sample records roughly 92,000 clones, roughly 87% being singletons. The specimen was CD4+ or CD8+ T cells sorted from blood, collected in a trial of the OX40 agonist ivuxolimab. All receptors come from an adult with an advanced solid tumor such as melanoma, head and neck, liver or kidney cancer.

This rearrangement joins TRBV7-3 to TRBJ2-1; TRBD1 is a possible D gene (5 bases). Trimming cost V 5 bases and J 15 bases, with 20 bases left between them. The CDR3 spans 13 residues. Germline lookup yields CDR1 SGHTA and CDR2 FQGTGA. The CDR3 sequence is CASSPTDSSSPFF. CDR3 nucleotides: TGTGCCAGCAGCCCCACCGACAGCAGCAGTCCGTTCTTC.

The chain has TRBV10-3 and TRBJ1-1; D not certain. Between the trimmed V and J ends, which lost 3 bases and 10 bases, there was a span of 15 bases. This CDR3 is 13 amino acids long. Germline V gene sequence: CDR1 ENHRY, CDR2 SYGVKD. The CDR3 loop is CAISDPSKDRAFF. DNA of the CDR3: TGTGCCATCAGTGACCCCTCGAAAGATAGAGCTTTCTTT.

The chain has TRBV19 and TRBJ1-5; no firm D call. From germline, CDR1 is LNHDA and CDR2 SQIVND (reference sequence). The V gene lost 3 bases and the J gene lost 3 bases, with 3 bases spanning the gap. The CDR3 runs to 12 residues. CDR3: CASSMDNQPQHF. In DNA, the CDR3 is TGTGCCAGTAGTATGGACAATCAGCCCCAGCATTTT. Looking up the rest from reference TRBV19 and TRBJ1-5 gives the full variable domain: DGGITQSPKYLFRKEGQNVTLSCEQNLNHDAMYWYRQDPGQGLRLIYYSQIVNDFQKGDIAEGYSVSREKKESFPLTVTSAQKNPTAFYLCASSMDNQPQHFGDGTRLSIL.

The chain carries TRBV6-5 and TRBJ1-6; maybe TRBD1 (6 bases). This CDR3 contains 16 residues. Germline values: CDR1 MNHEY, CDR2 SVGAGI. Trimming shortened V by 0 bases and J by 6 bases, and 12 bases separated the two germline ends. The CDR3 loop is CASSYSIMGANSPLHF. For the CDR3, the DNA is TGTGCCAGCAGTTACTCGATTATGGGGGCTAATTCACCCCTCCACTTT.

This chain connects TRBV19 to TRBJ1-2; D unclear. The CDR3 sequence is 12 residues long. V was pared by 3 bases and J by 8 bases, with 10 bases between. From germline, CDR1 is LNHDA and CDR2 SQIVND (reference sequence). CDR3 DNA sequence: TGTGCCAGTAGTATTGAGGGCCGCGGCTACACCTTC. Translation: CASSIEGRGYTF.

The genes are TRBV28 and TRBJ2-7; 9 bases are shared with TRBD2. CDR1 and CDR2 from the germline V gene are MDHEN and SYDVKM. V gave up 4 bases and J gave up 3 bases; unmatched junction bases: 7. This CDR3 has 15 residues. CDR3 nucleotides: TGTGCCAGCAGTTCTAGCGGGAAGGAATACTACGAGCAGTACTTC. Protein product: CASSSSGKEYYEQYF. The full variable domain, in which reference TRBV28 and TRBJ2-7 provide the parts outside the CDR3, is DVKVTQSSRYLVKRTGEKVFLECVQDMDHENMFWYRQDPGLGLRLIYFSYDVKMKEKGDIPEGYSVSREKKERFSLILESASTNQTSMYLCASSSSGKEYYEQYFGPGTRLTVT.

The chain recombines TRBV5-8 with TRBJ2-5; no definite D call. The DNA matches TRBJ2-7 better at its end, which makes the J call doubtful. This CDR3 spans 17 amino acids. The germline CDR1 and CDR2 sequences are SGHTS and YDEGEE. CDR3 DNA: TGTGCCAGCAGCTTAGATATTCGGACGGAACCTGATGACGAGCAGTACTTC. Protein sequence: CASSLDIRTEPDDEQYF.

The chain links TRBV19 to TRBJ1-6; 7 positions agree with TRBD1. V shed 2 bases and J 7 bases; nucleotides not matched to a gene: 2. The CDR3 is 14 residues long. The germline CDR1 and CDR2 sequences are LNHDA and SQIVND (reference sequence). In nucleotides, the CDR3 is TGTGCCAGTAGTATAAGGGGACAGAATTCACCCCTCCACTTT. This sequence encodes CASSIRGQNSPLHF. Complete variable domain (other parts from reference TRBV19 and TRBJ1-6): DGGITQSPKYLFRKEGQNVTLSCEQNLNHDAMYWYRQDPGQGLRLIYYSQIVNDFQKGDIAEGYSVSREKKESFPLTVTSAQKNPTAFYLCASSIRGQNSPLHFGNGTRLTVT.

The chain combines TRBV5-4 with TRBJ2-1; D is undetermined. This CDR3 comprises 14 residues. CDR1 is SGHNT and CDR2 is YYREEE in the germline V gene (reference sequence). Between the trimmed V and J ends, which lost 0 bases and 9 bases, there was a span of 13 bases. The CDR3 sequence: CASSLEVLGSEQFF. The CDR3 DNA reads as TGTGCCAGCAGCTTGGAGGTCCTGGGCAGTGAGCAGTTCTTC.

This chain uses TRBV2 with TRBJ1-1, with D possibly being TRBD1 (5 bases). Trimming cost V 5 bases and J 5 bases, with 15 bases left between them. The CDR3 is made up of 14 amino acids. Germline V gene lookup returns CDR1 SNHLY and CDR2 FYNNEI. The CDR3 bases are TGTGCCAGCAGTCTACAGGCACTCGGGACTGAAGCTTTCTTT. Amino acids: CASSLQALGTEAFF.

In its sample, this clone was seen once. The genes are TRBV27 and TRBJ2-1; TRBD2 agrees at 7 bases. The V segment lost 5 bases and the J segment 5 bases; nucleotides outside the gene matches: 9. Germline V lookup: CDR1 MNHEY, CDR2 SMNVEV (reference sequence). The CDR3 runs 15 residues. CDR3 sequence (DNA): TGTGCCAGCAGTCCCGAACTAGCGATGGACAATGAGCAGTTCTTC. It codes for CASSPELAMDNEQFF.

The rearrangement joins TRBV7-2 to TRBJ1-1, with no clear D. The CDR3 length is 12 residues. V shed 0 bases and J shed 10 bases, with 9 bases lying between them. CDR1 and CDR2 from the germline V gene are SGHTA and FQGNSA. In DNA form, the CDR3 reads TGTGCCAGCAGCTTAGCCGTGGGTGTAGCTTTCTTT. Its translation is CASSLAVGVAFF.

The gene calls are TRBV4-2 and TRBJ2-2; D gene uncertain. The V gene lost 8 bases and the J gene lost 4 bases, with 14 bases spanning the gap. There are 14 residues in the CDR3. Germline assignment: CDR1 LGHNA and CDR2 YNFKEQ. The CDR3 DNA reads TGTGCCAGCCGATACCGACTTACCACCGGGGAGCTGTTTTTT. Translated: CASRYRLTTGELFF.

This chain uses TRBV6-1 with TRBJ2-3; 12 bases are a match to TRBD1. This CDR3 spans 20 amino acids. Germline values: CDR1 MNHNS, CDR2 SASEGT. V trimming: 0 bases; J trimming: 0 bases; junction bases outside the gene matches: 10. The DNA for the CDR3 is TGTGCCAGCAGTGAAGCATTGTTGGGGACAGGGGGCTTTAGCACAGATACGCAGTATTTT. Its translation is CASSEALLGTGGFSTDTQYF.

CDR3 sequence (DNA): TGTGCCAGCAGCCGACAGGGCGGAATGAACATTCAGTACTTC. This codes for CASSRQGGMNIQYF. The genes are TRBV6-5 and TRBJ2-4, with 7 positions matching TRBD1. The CDR3 has 14 residues. V was pared by 6 bases and J by 7 bases, with 9 bases of the junction left unmatched. Germline V gene lookup returns CDR1 MNHEY and CDR2 SVGAGI.

CDR3 residues: CASSLFRAGVGGELFF. The CDR3 nucleotides read TGTGCCAGCAGTTTATTTCGGGCAGGGGTGGGCGGGGAGCTGTTTTTT. This chain connects TRBV27 to TRBJ2-2, with a tentative D call TRBD1 (6 bases). The CDR3 runs to 16 residues. CDR1 and CDR2 (germline): MNHEY, SMNVEV (reference sequence). V gave up 1 base and J gave up 7 bases, with 16 bases separating them.

This clone has only one observation. The genes are TRBV9 and TRBJ1-1, with D maybe TRBD1 (6 bases). Trimming stripped 0 bases from V and 0 bases from J, with 12 bases between. The CDR3 consists of 16 residues. Germline V CDR1 and CDR2: SGDLS, YYNGEE. The CDR3 DNA follows: TGTGCCAGCAGCGTAGAAGGGGGGGCCATGAACACTGAAGCTTTCTTT. It specifies CASSVEGGAMNTEAFF. Combining the CDR3 with reference TRBV9 and TRBJ1-1 gives the whole variable domain DSGVTQTPKHLITATGQRVTLRCSPRSGDLSVYWYQQSLDQGLQFLIQYYNGEERAKGNILERFSAQQFPDLHSELNLSSLELGDSALYFCASSVEGGAMNTEAFFGQGTRLTVV.

The V call is TRBV15, the J call TRBJ2-3; D is unresolved. CDR3 length: 14 amino acids. The V end lost 0 bases, the J end lost 0 bases, and 4 bases lay between the germline ends. Germline lookup yields CDR1 LNHNV and CDR2 YYDKDF (reference sequence). The CDR3 DNA is TGTGCCACCAGCAGAGATCCTAGCACAGATACGCAGTATTTT. It specifies CATSRDPSTDTQYF. The full variable domain, in which reference TRBV15 and TRBJ2-3 provide the parts outside the CDR3, is DAMVIQNPRYQVTQFGKPVTLSCSQTLNHNVMYWYQQKSSQAPKLLFHYYDKDFNNEADTPDNFQSRRPNTSFCFLDIRSPGLGDTAMYLCATSRDPSTDTQYFGPGTRLTVL.

The chain is built from TRBV5-8 and TRBJ1-4, with no clear D. Germline V CDR1 and CDR2: SGHTS, YDEGEE. This CDR3 comprises 14 residues. Deletions cut 0 bases from V and 7 bases from J, with 10 bases between. The CDR3 loop is CASSLGGWAEKLFF. As DNA, the CDR3 is TGTGCCAGCAGCTTGGGAGGATGGGCTGAAAAACTGTTTTTT.

This sequence joins TRBV11-2 and TRBJ2-1; TRBD2 matches at 13 bases. V dropped 5 bases and J dropped 7; count of bases not matched to a gene: 8. Germline CDR1 and CDR2: SGHAT and FQNNGV. The CDR3 is 16 amino acids. The CDR3 sequence: CASSTRTSGSRNEQFF. As DNA, the CDR3 is TGTGCCAGCAGCACTCGGACTAGCGGGAGCAGGAATGAGCAGTTCTTC.

The J gene is TRBJ2-2, the V gene TRBV6-5; tentative D call: TRBD1 (5 bases). In germline, CDR1 is MNHEY, CDR2 SVGAGI. There are 12 residues in the CDR3. The V gene lost 7 bases and the J gene lost 7 bases, with 10 bases spanning the gap. As DNA, the CDR3 is TGTGCCAGCACTCCAGGGTTCGGGGAGCTGTTTTTT. Protein sequence: CASTPGFGELFF.